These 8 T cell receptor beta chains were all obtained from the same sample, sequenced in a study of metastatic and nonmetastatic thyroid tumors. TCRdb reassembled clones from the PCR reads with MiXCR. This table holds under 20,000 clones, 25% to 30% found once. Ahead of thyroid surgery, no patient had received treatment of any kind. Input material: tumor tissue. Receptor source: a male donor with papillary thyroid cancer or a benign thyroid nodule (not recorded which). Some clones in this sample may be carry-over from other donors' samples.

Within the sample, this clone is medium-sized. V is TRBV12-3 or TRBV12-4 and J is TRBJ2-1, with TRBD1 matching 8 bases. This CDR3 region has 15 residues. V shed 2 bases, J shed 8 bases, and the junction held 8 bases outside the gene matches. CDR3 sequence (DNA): TGTGCCAGCAGTTTAAGGCAGGGGGCTGAAGATGAGCAGTTCTTC. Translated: CASSLRQGAEDEQFF.

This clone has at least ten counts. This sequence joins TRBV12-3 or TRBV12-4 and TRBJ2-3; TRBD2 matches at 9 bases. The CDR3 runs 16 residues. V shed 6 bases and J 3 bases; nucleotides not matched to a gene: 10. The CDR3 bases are TGTGCCAGCAGCTCCCCATTTAGCGGGGGTACAGATACGCAGTATTTT. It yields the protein CASSSPFSGGTDTQYF.

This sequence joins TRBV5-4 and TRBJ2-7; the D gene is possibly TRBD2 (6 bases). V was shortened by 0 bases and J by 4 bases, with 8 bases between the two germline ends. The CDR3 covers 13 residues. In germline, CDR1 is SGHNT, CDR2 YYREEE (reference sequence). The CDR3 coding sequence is TGTGCCAGCAGCTTGGGGGGGGATTACGAGCAGTACTTC. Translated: CASSLGGDYEQYF.

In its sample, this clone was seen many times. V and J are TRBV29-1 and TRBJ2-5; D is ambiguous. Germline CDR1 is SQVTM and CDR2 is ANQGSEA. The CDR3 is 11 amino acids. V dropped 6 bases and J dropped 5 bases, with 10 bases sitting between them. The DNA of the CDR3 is TGCAGCGTCCTTAAGGTGGAGACCCAGTACTTC. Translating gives CSVLKVETQYF.

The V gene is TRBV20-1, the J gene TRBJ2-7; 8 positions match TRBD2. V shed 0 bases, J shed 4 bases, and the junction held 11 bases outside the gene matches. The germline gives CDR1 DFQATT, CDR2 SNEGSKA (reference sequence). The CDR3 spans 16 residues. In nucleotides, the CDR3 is TGCAGTGCTAGAGATCGACTCGGGACTAGGGGATACGAGCAGTACTTC. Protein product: CSARDRLGTRGYEQYF.

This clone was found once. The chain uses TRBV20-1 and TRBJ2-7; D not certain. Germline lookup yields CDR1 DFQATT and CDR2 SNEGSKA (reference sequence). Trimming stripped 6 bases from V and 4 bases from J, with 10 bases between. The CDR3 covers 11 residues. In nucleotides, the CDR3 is TGCAGTGCAAGGACCGGTTACGAGCAGTACTTC. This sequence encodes CSARTGYEQYF.

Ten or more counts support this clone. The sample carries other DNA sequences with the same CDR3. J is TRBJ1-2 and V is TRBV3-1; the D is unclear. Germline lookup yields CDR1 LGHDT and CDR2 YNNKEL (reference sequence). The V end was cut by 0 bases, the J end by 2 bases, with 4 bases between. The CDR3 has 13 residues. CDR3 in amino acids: CASSQEANYGYTF. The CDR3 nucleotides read TGTGCCAGCAGCCAAGAGGCCAACTATGGCTACACCTTC.

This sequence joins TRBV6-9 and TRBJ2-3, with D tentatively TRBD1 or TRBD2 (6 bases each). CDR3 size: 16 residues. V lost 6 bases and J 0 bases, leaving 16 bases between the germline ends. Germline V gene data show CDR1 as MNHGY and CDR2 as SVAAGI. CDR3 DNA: TGTGCCAGCAGGGGGGGCAGGGTGGCTAGCACAGATACGCAGTATTTT. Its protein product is CASRGGRVASTDTQYF.